This is a list of T cell receptor beta chains from one sample in a study of a mutant IDH1 vaccine in newly diagnosed glioma. The method was immunoSEQ multiplex PCR; TCRdb's version includes in-frame clones alone and lacks a portion of them. The data show 35,000 to 40,000 clones, around 80% seen once. Sequenced here: PBMCs, sampled from a glioma patient treated with radiotherapy, temozolomide or both. All receptors come from a man in his forties or fifties with glioma. Some clones in this sample may be carry-over from other donors' samples. Both conserved end residues are part of each CDR3. A D gene is named only where the DNA matches it firmly. Not all rows give a size; the values are once, few, many and, for expanded clones, a class.

abundance,v_gene,j_gene,d_gene,CDR3aa,CDR3nt
-,TRBV7-9,TRBJ2-2,-,CASSLAGRGITGELFF,TGTGCCAGCAGCTTAGCGGGCAGGGGAATAACCGGGGAGCTGTTTTTT
-,TRBV7-9,TRBJ2-6,TRBD1,CASRQGASGANVLTF,TGTGCCAGCAGACAGGGGGCCTCTGGGGCCAACGTCCTGACTTTC
-,TRBV25-1,TRBJ2-7,-,CASSEYAETYEQYF,TGTGCCAGCAGTGAATATGCGGAGACCTACGAGCAGTACTTC
-,TRBV2,TRBJ1-6,TRBD1,CASREGQSYNSPLHF,TGTGCCAGCAGGGAGGGACAGTCCTATAATTCACCCCTCCACTTT
-,TRBV5-1,TRBJ2-3,TRBD1,CASTPRTRDSATDTQYF,TGCGCCAGCACCCCTAGGACCCGGGACAGCGCCACAGATACGCAGTATTTT
-,TRBV9,TRBJ2-2,-,CASSPIAGGNTGELFF,TGTGCCAGCAGCCCAATAGCCGGGGGGAACACCGGGGAGCTGTTTTTT
-,TRBV5-6,TRBJ2-7,TRBD2,CASSLLVAGGLQYEQYF,TGTGCCAGCAGCTTGTTAGTAGCGGGGGGGCTCCAGTACGAGCAGTACTTC
once,TRBV25-1,TRBJ1-3,-,CASTSGSGNTIYF,TGTGCCAGCACTTCCGGCTCTGGAAACACCATATATTTT
-,TRBV4-1,TRBJ2-5,-,CASSQGDRREETQYF,TGCGCCAGCAGCCAAGGTGACAGGAGGGAAGAGACCCAGTACTTC
few,TRBV5-1,TRBJ1-6,TRBD1,CASSLAGQEKSPLHF,TGCGCCAGCAGCTTGGCTGGACAGGAAAAATCACCCCTCCACTTT
-,TRBV7-8,TRBJ2-1,TRBD2,CASIDAGDNEQFF,TGTGCCAGCATCGACGCGGGGGACAATGAGCAGTTCTTC
-,TRBV5-1,TRBJ2-5,-,CASSLMAQETQYF,TGCGCCAGCAGCTTGATGGCTCAAGAGACCCAGTACTTC
-,TRBV15,TRBJ2-5,-,CATSRGGTQYF,TGTGCCACCAGCAGAGGGGGGACCCAGTACTTC
-,TRBV29-1,TRBJ2-5,-,CSVVAGYQETQYF,TGCAGCGTTGTGGCAGGGTACCAAGAGACCCAGTACTTC
-,TRBV28,TRBJ1-1,-,CASSELTNTEAFF,TGTGCCAGCAGTGAACTCACGAACACTGAAGCTTTCTTT
-,TRBV4-1,TRBJ1-5,TRBD1,CASSQVDRENQPQHF,TGCGCCAGCAGCCAAGTAGACAGGGAAAATCAGCCCCAGCATTTT
few,TRBV30,TRBJ1-5,-,CAWSPQRYGNQPQHF,TGTGCCTGGAGTCCCCAGAGGTATGGCAATCAGCCCCAGCATTTT
-,TRBV9,TRBJ2-3,TRBD2,CASSVAQRGGADTQYF,TGTGCCAGCAGCGTAGCACAGCGGGGGGGCGCAGATACGCAGTATTTT
-,TRBV7-2,TRBJ1-5,-,CASSPNGGADQPQHF,TGTGCCAGCAGCCCCAATGGGGGGGCAGATCAGCCCCAGCATTTT
-,TRBV10-3,TRBJ1-1,-,CAISDRASAFF,TGTGCCATCAGTGACAGGGCGTCAGCTTTCTTT
-,TRBV5-6,TRBJ1-2,-,CASSLGYGYTF,TGTGCCAGCAGCTTGGGCTATGGCTACACCTTC
few,TRBV19,TRBJ1-4,-,CASKPGAVNEKLFF,TGTGCCAGTAAGCCGGGGGCAGTTAATGAAAAACTGTTTTTT
-,TRBV30,TRBJ2-3,-,CAWTFGGSTDTQYF,TGTGCCTGGACATTTGGGGGCAGCACAGATACGCAGTATTTT
-,TRBV7-2,TRBJ1-1,TRBD1,CASSQGGVGQAFF,TGTGCCAGCAGCCAGGGGGGAGTAGGACAGGCTTTCTTT
-,TRBV19,TRBJ2-1,-,CASAAEYEQFF,TGTGCCAGTGCCGCCGAGTATGAGCAGTTCTTC
-,TRBV5-4,TRBJ2-2,TRBD2,CASSPTPGLAFTGELFF,TGTGCCAGCAGTCCGACTCCGGGACTAGCTTTTACCGGGGAGCTGTTTTTT
few,TRBV18,TRBJ1-4,-,CASSPQRAATNEKLFF,TGTGCCAGCTCACCCCAGCGGGCAGCAACTAATGAAAAACTGTTTTTT
-,TRBV19,TRBJ1-4,-,CASSLPSETNEKLFF,TGTGCCAGTAGTCTCCCTTCGGAGACTAATGAAAAACTGTTTTTT
-,TRBV25-1,TRBJ2-1,-,CASSGGYNEQFF,TGTGCCAGCAGTGGGGGTTACAATGAGCAGTTCTTC
once,TRBV29-1,TRBJ2-7,-,CSVAGRGYEQYF,TGCAGCGTTGCTGGCAGAGGCTACGAGCAGTACTTC
-,TRBV5-6,TRBJ2-1,TRBD2,CASRSGLADNEQFF,TGTGCCAGCAGGTCAGGACTAGCGGACAATGAGCAGTTCTTC
-,TRBV10-2,TRBJ1-1,-,CASSESTGDTEAFF,TGCGCCAGCAGTGAGTCAACGGGGGACACTGAAGCTTTCTTT
-,TRBV10-3,TRBJ2-5,TRBD2,CAISEFETSDQETQYF,TGTGCCATCAGTGAATTCGAGACTAGCGATCAAGAGACCCAGTACTTC
-,TRBV2,TRBJ1-1,-,CASRLSGPEAFF,TGTGCCAGCAGGCTATCAGGGCCTGAAGCTTTCTTT
-,TRBV30,TRBJ1-1,-,CAWSVKPAFF,TGTGCCTGGAGTGTAAAACCAGCTTTCTTT
-,TRBV6-5,TRBJ2-5,-,CASSYIGETQYF,TGTGCCAGCAGTTACATCGGGGAGACCCAGTACTTC
-,TRBV7-6,TRBJ2-5,-,CASSTRPLSGETQYF,TGTGCCAGCAGCACTCGGCCCTTAAGTGGGGAGACCCAGTACTTC
-,TRBV18,TRBJ1-1,-,CASSLVSLRNTEAFF,TGTGCCAGCTCCCTGGTAAGCCTGAGGAACACTGAAGCTTTCTTT
-,TRBV7-8,TRBJ1-2,TRBD1,CASSFDRGNYGYTF,TGTGCCAGCAGCTTCGACAGGGGGAACTATGGCTACACCTTC
-,TRBV2,TRBJ2-1,-,CASRRGRSSYNEQFF,TGTGCCTCGCGGCGGGGCCGGAGCTCCTACAATGAGCAGTTCTTC
-,TRBV5-6,TRBJ1-5,-,CASSLGVRALQPQHF,TGTGCCAGCAGCTTGGGGGTCAGGGCATTGCAGCCCCAGCATTTT
few,TRBV4-3,TRBJ1-4,-,CASSRGLYEKLFF,TGCGCCAGCAGCCGGGGACTCTATGAAAAACTGTTTTTT
once,TRBV5-4,TRBJ1-1,-,CASRSGPITEAFF,TGTGCCAGCAGGTCGGGTCCGATCACTGAAGCTTTCTTT
-,TRBV5-5,TRBJ2-7,TRBD1,CASSVDRGRGGEQYF,TGTGCCAGCAGCGTAGACAGGGGACGTGGTGGCGAGCAGTACTTC
few,TRBV2,TRBJ2-7,TRBD1,CASSLTGASYEQYF,TGTGCCAGCTCTCTTACAGGGGCCTCCTACGAGCAGTACTTC
-,TRBV30,TRBJ1-3,-,CAWKGSGNTIYF,TGTGCCTGGAAGGGGTCCGGAAACACCATATATTTT
-,TRBV19,TRBJ1-5,-,CASKDTPESQPQHF,TGTGCCAGTAAGGACACGCCTGAGAGTCAGCCCCAGCATTTT
-,TRBV2,TRBJ1-6,TRBD1,CASSSDRGSYNSPLHF,TGTGCCAGCAGTTCAGACAGGGGGTCCTATAATTCACCCCTCCACTTT
-,TRBV5-1,TRBJ2-7,TRBD1,CASSLAGVLGTGHKLGEQYF,TGCGCCAGCAGCTTGGCGGGGGTGCTGGGGACAGGGCATAAGTTGGGCGAGCAGTACTTC
-,TRBV14,TRBJ1-1,-,CASSQDTPRRGRGNTEAFF,TGTGCCAGCAGCCAAGATACCCCCCGACGGGGACGCGGGAACACTGAAGCTTTCTTT
-,TRBV4-1,TRBJ2-2,-,CASSQAVGADTGELFF,TGCGCCAGCAGCCAAGCCGTAGGTGCGGACACCGGGGAGCTGTTTTTT
-,TRBV7-2,TRBJ1-2,-,CASKPILAGRGYTF,TGTGCCAGCAAGCCTATCTTGGCGGGGCGAGGCTACACCTTC
-,TRBV7-6,TRBJ1-1,TRBD1,CASSIQGETEAFF,TGTGCCAGCAGCATACAGGGGGAGACTGAAGCTTTCTTT
-,TRBV25-1,TRBJ1-6,-,CASGEGPPLHF,TGTGCCAGCGGCGAAGGGCCACCCCTCCACTTT